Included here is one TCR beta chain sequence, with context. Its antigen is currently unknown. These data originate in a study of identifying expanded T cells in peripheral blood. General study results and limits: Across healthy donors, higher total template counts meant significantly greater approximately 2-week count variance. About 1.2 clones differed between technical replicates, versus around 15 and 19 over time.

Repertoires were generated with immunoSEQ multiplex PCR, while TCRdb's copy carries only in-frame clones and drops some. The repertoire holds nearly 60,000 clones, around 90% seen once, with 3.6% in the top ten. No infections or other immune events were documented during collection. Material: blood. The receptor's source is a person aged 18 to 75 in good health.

The CDR3 DNA reads as TGTGCCAGCAGTTACAACCTAAAGGATTCACCCCTCCACTTT. This codes for CASSYNLKDSPLHF. The rearrangement links TRBV6-6 to TRBJ1-6; D gene unclear. Trimming removed 2 bases from V and 8 bases from J, with 10 bases in between. This CDR3 is built from 14 residues. Germline loops: CDR1 MNHNY, CDR2 SVGAGI (reference sequence).